This TCR beta chain came from a study of vaccination and CD4 T cells after COVID-19. Treatment indicated: roughly ten-day PBMC culture with coronavirus spike peptide pools or control peptides (ViraFEST assay). Gathered ahead of the COVID-19 pandemic (2011-2018) were the CD4+ T cells of the unexposed donor. T cells were expanded with peptide pools, and expanded clonotypes were identified by TCR sequencing. Upon completion of more than 9 days of culture, CD4+ T cells were isolated via negative selection. The study sequenced cultured CD4+ T cell DNA using the Oncomine TCR Beta short-read assay. Genomic DNA from cultured CD4+ T cells was extracted. TCRdb passed the PCR reads through MiXCR, listing each CDR3 protein once. The sample has about 9,300 distinct CDR3 sequences, under 40% seen once; the top ten hold more than 15%. The CDR3 is made up of 16 amino acids. Germline V gene sequence: CDR1 LNHDA, CDR2 SQIVND (reference sequence). Losses at the gene ends were 5 bases for V and 9 bases for J; bases not matched to a gene: 11.

To note about this clonotype: Its specificity is unknown.

Study-level points and caveats: Spike mono-reactivity was the property of 304 of 307 vaccine-specific clones in convalescent patients.

Sequencing input: CD4+ T cells from blood, cultured in vitro. This chain links TRBV19 with TRBJ1-6, with 9 bases that match TRBD1. The clonotype comes from a human donor in good health. The CDR3 here is CASSVTGTGSGSPLHF. The CDR3 DNA follows: TGTGCCAGTAGTGTCACCGGGACAGGGTCTGGTTCACCCCTCCACTTT.